This TCR beta chain was recorded in a study of shared clonotypes between healthy human individuals. Study at large: Samples came from two female and a few male donors aged 18 to 49. Each donor's CD8 memory used one plate, CD8 naive two, each CD4 subset three.

Comment on this clone: Its specificity is unknown.

Study-level results: The expectation was that sequencing depth would affect clonotype sharing among donors.

TCRdb's table, derived via immunoSEQ multiplex PCR, lists solely in-frame clones and lacks some. The table has just over 2,000,000 clones, 85% to 95% seen once; the top ten hold roughly 0.13%. Sequences were obtained from naive CD4+ T cells sorted from blood. Subset meaning: CD45RA+ positively selected. This TCR was recovered from a young man in good health.

CDR3 protein: CASSLDQGITDTQYF. The CDR3 DNA reads TGTGCCAGCAGCTTAGATCAGGGAATCACAGATACGCAGTATTTT. This chain links TRBV7-2 with TRBJ2-3; TRBD1 might be the D (5 bases). Germline V gives CDR1 SGHTA, CDR2 FQGNSA. V was shortened by 1 base and J by 2 bases, with 10 bases between the two germline ends. The CDR3 sequence is 15 residues long.